The next 31 T cell receptor beta chains were all read from a single sample in a study of shared clonotypes between healthy human individuals. The protocol was immunoSEQ multiplex PCR, while the TCRdb copy is restricted to in-frame clones and leaves out a portion. The table records approximately 2.4 million clones, approximately 96% of them present only once. The sample comprised naive CD4+ T cells sorted from blood. Described subset: CD45RA+ positively selected. The source is a young man in good health.

This clone has more than one count but fewer than ten. CDR3 DNA sequence: TGTGCCAGCAGCTTAGGGGAGTGGGGGAGAACTGAAGCTTTCTTT. This gives the protein CASSLGEWGRTEAFF. V gene TRBV11-2 combines with J gene TRBJ1-1; tentative D call: TRBD1 (5 bases). The CDR3 has 15 amino acids. CDR1 SGHAT and CDR2 FQNNGV come from the germline V gene. V was cut by 1 base and J by 5 bases, with 14 bases left in between. Looking up the rest from reference TRBV11-2 and TRBJ1-1 gives the full variable domain: EAGVAQSPRYKIIEKRQSVAFWCNPISGHATLYWYQQILGQGPKLLIQFQNNGVVDDSQLPKDRFSAERLKGVDSTLKIQPAKLEDSAVYLCASSLGEWGRTEAFFGQGTRLTVV.

This clone was detected only once. The chain is built from TRBV29-1 and TRBJ2-1, with D perhaps matching TRBD2 (5 bases). CDR3 size: 12 residues. From germline, CDR1 is SQVTM and CDR2 ANQGSEA. V shed 6 bases and J shed 7 bases, with 13 bases lying between them. The CDR3 bases are TGCAGCGTCAATGTGGGGAGAAATGAGCAGTTCTTC. This translates into CSVNVGRNEQFF.

V gene TRBV10-3 combines with J gene TRBJ2-2; D remains ambiguous. The V gene lost 7 bases and the J gene lost 2 bases, with 5 bases spanning the gap. The V gene's germline CDR1 is ENHRY and CDR2 SYGVKD. The CDR3 is 12 amino acids. The CDR3 loop reads CAITSNTGELFF. CDR3 bases: TGTGCCATCACCAGTAACACCGGGGAGCTGTTTTTT.

Comments on this clone: Other DNA sequences in this sample translate to the same CDR3. The chain recombines TRBV30 with TRBJ2-5, with D tentatively TRBD2 (5 bases). CDR3 length: 12 residues. The germline CDR1 and CDR2 sequences are GTSNPN and SVGIG (reference sequence). Between the trimmed V and J ends, which lost 1 base and 5 bases, there was a span of 8 bases. CDR3 sequence reads: CAWSGSGETQYF. In DNA, the CDR3 is TGTGCCTGGAGTGGGAGCGGCGAGACCCAGTACTTC.

The chain joins TRBV15 to TRBJ2-7; 7 bases match TRBD1. The V segment lost 0 bases and the J segment 6 bases; nucleotides outside the gene matches: 5. CDR3 length: 14 residues. CDR1 and CDR2 (germline): LNHNV, YYDKDF (reference sequence). For the CDR3, the DNA is TGTGCCACCAGCAGAGACGGGACAGCGTTCGAGCAGTACTTC. It translates to CATSRDGTAFEQYF.

The DNA for the CDR3 is TGTGCCAGCAGCTTAGCGCGGGGACCCTACAATGAGCAGTTCTTC. Amino acids: CASSLARGPYNEQFF. The rearrangement links TRBV11-3 to TRBJ2-1; a weak D match, TRBD2 (6 bases). Germline lookup yields CDR1 SGHNT and CDR2 YENEEA. The V and J ends lost 1 base and 2 bases respectively, with 9 bases between them. CDR3 length: 15 residues.

Comment on this clone: The same CDR3 can be traced to other DNA sequences in this sample. The chain carries TRBV5-1 and TRBJ2-1; 8 bases are shared with TRBD1. CDR1 is SGHRS, CDR2 YFSETQ, per germline. This CDR3 region has 15 residues. V shed 0 bases and J 3 bases; nucleotides not matched to a gene: 2. CDR3 loop: CASSLDRGFYNEQFF. For the CDR3, the DNA is TGCGCCAGCAGCTTGGACAGGGGGTTCTACAATGAGCAGTTCTTC. Full variable domain (missing parts from reference TRBV5-1 and TRBJ2-1): KAGVTQTPRYLIKTRGQQVTLSCSPISGHRSVSWYQQTPGQGLQFLFEYFSETQRNKGNFPGRFSGRQFSNSRSEMNVSTLELGDSALYLCASSLDRGFYNEQFFGPGTRLTVL.

The rearrangement links TRBV4-3 to TRBJ1-1, with no clear D. CDR1 is LGHNA, CDR2 YSLEER, per germline. This CDR3 comprises 15 residues. Trimming took off 3 bases at V and 0 bases at J, with 11 bases between the two ends. The CDR3 bases are TGCGCCAGCAGCCATGACCTTCGGGTGAACACTGAAGCTTTCTTT. Translating gives CASSHDLRVNTEAFF.

This chain connects TRBV2 to TRBJ2-6; D unresolved. The CDR3 covers 12 residues. Germline-derived CDR1 and CDR2 are SNHLY and FYNNEI. V was trimmed by 7 bases and J by 4 bases, leaving 5 bases between them. CDR3 in DNA: TGTGCCAGCACGACCGGGGCCAACGTCCTGACTTTC. Translated: CASTTGANVLTF.

The chain joins TRBV5-1 to TRBJ2-1; 8 bases agree with TRBD1. The CDR3 runs to 15 residues. V lost 4 bases, J lost 0 bases, and 3 bases stayed unmatched. Germline CDR1 and CDR2: SGHRS and YFSETQ. Here the CDR3 DNA reads TGCGCCAGCAGCACCGGACAGGGCTCCTACAATGAGCAGTTCTTC. Its protein product is CASSTGQGSYNEQFF. Full variable domain (rest looked up from reference TRBV5-1 and TRBJ2-1): KAGVTQTPRYLIKTRGQQVTLSCSPISGHRSVSWYQQTPGQGLQFLFEYFSETQRNKGNFPGRFSGRQFSNSRSEMNVSTLELGDSALYLCASSTGQGSYNEQFFGPGTRLTVL.

This chain joins TRBV18 and TRBJ2-1; a possible D gene is TRBD2 (6 bases). Trimming cost V 0 bases and J 8 bases, with 17 bases left between them. The V gene's germline CDR1 is KGHSH and CDR2 LQKENI. The CDR3 loop spans 16 amino acids. CDR3 loop: CASSPPGGPHLDEQFF. The CDR3 DNA reads TGTGCCAGCTCACCACCGGGAGGACCTCACTTGGATGAGCAGTTCTTC.

The chain joins TRBV18 to TRBJ2-1, with 8 bases that match TRBD2. The CDR3 consists of 14 residues. The J segment lost 9 bases and the V segment lost 6 bases, leaving 10 bases of the junction unmatched. In germline, CDR1 is KGHSH, CDR2 LQKENI. In DNA, the CDR3 is TGTGCCAGCTCTCTCGGACTAGCAGGGACTGAGCAGTTCTTC. It yields the protein CASSLGLAGTEQFF. The whole variable domain, remainder taken from reference TRBV18 and TRBJ2-1, is NAGVMQNPRHLVRRRGQEARLRCSPMKGHSHVYWYRQLPEEGLKFMVYLQKENIIDESGMPKERFSAEFPKEGPSILRIQQVVRGDSAAYFCASSLGLAGTEQFFGPGTRLTVL.

The rearrangement uses TRBV9 and TRBJ1-5; D is possibly TRBD1 (6 bases). Germline CDR1 and CDR2: SGDLS and YYNGEE. The CDR3 is 15 residues long. V shed 4 bases and J shed 1 base, with 12 bases lying between them. CDR3 protein: CASSPDSVSNQPQHF. Written as DNA, the CDR3 is TGTGCCAGCAGCCCGGACAGCGTAAGCAATCAGCCCCAGCATTTT.

Notes on this clone: Other DNA sequences in the same sample also yield this CDR3. The J gene is TRBJ2-2, the V gene TRBV6-5; possible D gene TRBD2, 5 bases. The CDR3 extends over 11 amino acids. Germline lookup yields CDR1 MNHEY and CDR2 SVGAGI. Trimming took off 6 bases at V and 8 bases at J, with 7 bases between the two ends. CDR3 in DNA: TGTGCCAGCAGCCGCGGGGGGGAGCTGTTTTTT. This translates into CASSRGGELFF.

This chain links TRBV6-5 with TRBJ2-5; no definite D call. This CDR3 has 13 amino acids. Trimming removed 2 bases from V and 2 bases from J, with 6 bases in between. CDR1 and CDR2 (germline): MNHEY, SVGAGI. This chain's CDR3 is CASSYDGQETQYF. CDR3 coding DNA: TGTGCCAGCAGTTACGACGGACAAGAGACCCAGTACTTC.

V usage is TRBV2 and J usage is TRBJ2-2; tentative D call: TRBD2 (5 bases). Deletions cut 7 bases from V and 6 bases from J, with 15 bases between. Per the germline V gene, CDR1 is SNHLY and CDR2 is FYNNEI. The CDR3 contains 14 residues. CDR3 coding DNA: TGTGCCAGCATCAAACAGAGGGTCCCCGGGGAGCTGTTTTTT. Its protein product is CASIKQRVPGELFF.

The genes are TRBV6-5 and TRBJ2-1; no firm D call. This CDR3 comprises 16 residues. From germline, CDR1 is MNHEY and CDR2 SVGAGI. The germline V and J ends were trimmed by 2 bases and 7 bases, with 18 bases remaining between them. In nucleotides, the CDR3 is TGTGCCAGCAGTTACGTCTCGGGCGCTGGTTGGAATGAGCAGTTCTTC. Protein: CASSYVSGAGWNEQFF.

The rearrangement joins TRBV7-9 to TRBJ2-5; D possibly corresponds to TRBD1 (6 bases). The CDR3 is 15 amino acids. Germline values: CDR1 SEHNR, CDR2 FQNEAQ (reference sequence). V was clipped by 1 base and J by 5 bases, with 14 bases between them. Here the CDR3 reads CASSLGGLSAETQYF. In nucleotides, the CDR3 is TGTGCCAGCAGCTTAGGGGGGCTATCGGCGGAGACCCAGTACTTC.

A remark on this clone: The sample has other DNA sequences that encode this CDR3 too. The chain recombines TRBV6-5 with TRBJ2-7, with D possibly being TRBD1 (6 bases). The CDR3 covers 13 residues. Per germline, CDR1 MNHEY and CDR2 SVGAGI. V lost 6 bases and J 1 base, leaving 10 bases between the germline ends. CDR3 in amino acids: CASRPGQSYEQYF. The CDR3 DNA follows: TGTGCCAGCAGGCCCGGACAGTCCTACGAGCAGTACTTC.

This clone was counted between two and nine times. The chain uses TRBV6-6 and TRBJ1-5; D remains unclear. The CDR3 length is 12 residues. CDR1 MNHNY and CDR2 SVGAGI come from the germline V gene (reference sequence). The V gene lost 4 bases and the J gene lost 4 bases, with 5 bases spanning the gap. The CDR3 loop is CASSFRNQPQHF. CDR3 nucleotide sequence: TGTGCCAGCAGTTTCCGTAATCAGCCCCAGCATTTT.

V gene TRBV7-2 combines with J gene TRBJ1-2; D unclear. V was shortened by 1 base and J by 4 bases, with 7 bases between the two germline ends. Germline values: CDR1 SGHTA, CDR2 FQGNSA. CDR3 length: 13 amino acids. CDR3 sequence (DNA): TGTGCCAGCAGCTTAGTGAACAGCTATGGCTACACCTTC. It encodes CASSLVNSYGYTF.

The chain couples TRBV18 to TRBJ2-4, with no clear D. CDR1 and CDR2 from the germline V gene are KGHSH and LQKENI. The germline V and J ends were trimmed by 5 bases and 7 bases, with 9 bases remaining between them. The CDR3 contains 12 residues. DNA for the CDR3: TGTGCCAGCTCAAGTCCCGAGAACATTCAGTACTTC. It is translated as CASSSPENIQYF.

Notes on this clone: Other DNA sequences in the same sample also yield this CDR3. The V gene is TRBV18, the J gene TRBJ2-7; D possibly corresponds to TRBD2 (6 bases). The CDR3 runs 14 residues. Germline V gene sequence: CDR1 KGHSH, CDR2 LQKENI. V lost 3 bases to trimming and J lost 3 bases, with 12 bases between them. CDR3 residues: CASSPPGLVYEQYF. The CDR3 DNA reads TGTGCCAGCTCACCCCCGGGACTGGTCTACGAGCAGTACTTC.

V gene TRBV4-3 combines with J gene TRBJ2-3; 10 bases fit TRBD2. Per germline, CDR1 LGHNA and CDR2 YSLEER. V dropped 1 base and J dropped 3; count of bases not matched to a gene: 10. The CDR3 totals 18 residues. The CDR3 protein is CASSQVRVIAGGTDTQYF. The CDR3 DNA follows: TGCGCCAGCAGCCAAGTTCGGGTGATAGCGGGGGGAACAGATACGCAGTATTTT.

In its sample, this clone was seen once. The genes are TRBV5-4 and TRBJ2-1; D might be TRBD2 (6 bases). Germline V gives CDR1 SGHNT, CDR2 YYREEE (reference sequence). The CDR3 has 14 residues. V was trimmed by 4 bases and J by 4 bases, leaving 12 bases between them. This chain's CDR3 is CASSPTGDYNEQFF. CDR3 bases: TGTGCCAGCAGCCCCACGGGAGATTACAATGAGCAGTTCTTC.

This sequence joins TRBV11-1 and TRBJ1-4; tentative D call: TRBD1 (6 bases). The length of the CDR3 is 17 residues. The germline V gene encodes CDR1 SGHAT and CDR2 FQDESV (reference sequence). The V gene lost 5 bases and the J gene lost 3 bases, with 19 bases spanning the gap. The CDR3: CASSRNRAKGANEKLFF. The CDR3 nucleotides read TGTGCCAGCAGCCGCAACAGGGCCAAAGGTGCTAATGAAAAACTGTTTTTT.

The gene calls are TRBV7-9 and TRBJ2-3, with D perhaps TRBD1 (6 bases). The V and J ends lost 0 bases and 5 bases respectively, with 12 bases between them. The germline V gene encodes CDR1 SEHNR and CDR2 FQNEAQ (reference sequence). CDR3 length: 15 amino acids. The CDR3 protein is CASSLAEVQGDTQYF. The CDR3 nucleotides are TGTGCCAGCAGCTTAGCCGAAGTACAGGGAGATACGCAGTATTTT.

This chain connects TRBV6-6 to TRBJ2-2; D call uncertain. The germline V gene has CDR1 MNHNY and CDR2 SVGAGI (reference sequence). V was shortened by 6 bases and J by 5 bases, with 10 bases between the two germline ends. This CDR3 region has 13 residues. The CDR3 sequence is CASRPMQTGELFF. The CDR3 coding sequence is TGTGCCAGCAGGCCGATGCAGACCGGGGAGCTGTTTTTT.

V gene TRBV29-1 combines with J gene TRBJ2-2; D unresolved. CDR3 length: 11 amino acids. The V end was cut by 6 bases, the J end by 4 bases, with 6 bases between. In germline, CDR1 is SQVTM, CDR2 ANQGSEA. In nucleotides, the CDR3 is TGCAGCGTAGGACGCACCGGGGAGCTGTTTTTT. Its translation is CSVGRTGELFF.

The chain combines TRBV5-4 with TRBJ2-1, with TRBD2 matching 7 bases. There are 15 residues in the CDR3. V lost 1 base, J lost 2 bases, and 3 bases stayed unmatched. Germline V gene lookup returns CDR1 SGHNT and CDR2 YYREEE (reference sequence). The CDR3 here is CASSLPGGTYNEQFF. The CDR3, as DNA: TGTGCCAGCAGCTTGCCCGGGGGGACCTACAATGAGCAGTTCTTC.

The rearrangement uses TRBV9 and TRBJ1-5; 11 bases align to TRBD1. The CDR3 spans 15 residues. The junction had 1 base not matched to a gene; V was cut back by 0 bases and J by 5 bases. Germline V gene sequence: CDR1 SGDLS, CDR2 YYNGEE. Here the CDR3 reads CASSVGTGGYQPQHF. DNA for the CDR3: TGTGCCAGCAGCGTAGGGACAGGGGGCTATCAGCCCCAGCATTTT.